One and the same sample provided the 26 T cell receptor beta chains below, sequenced in a study of human T cells and chemical hapten exposure. TCRdb passed the RACE reads through MiXCR, listing each CDR3 protein once. Of more than 250,000 distinct CDR3 sequences in the sample, 7% to 10% are singletons; the top ten hold about 2.1%. Documented time point: pre-sensitization, week 0. Noted treatment: therapeutic diphenylcyclopropenone sensitization with weekly scalp DPC. The source material was whole blood, sampled in connection with sensitization to the hapten diphenylcyclopropenone (DPC). These receptors came from a middle-aged woman with alopecia areata. Some clones in this sample may be carry-over from other donors' samples.

This clonotype appeared many times. V usage is TRBV12-5 and J usage is TRBJ2-3; tentatively, D is TRBD2 (5 bases). CDR1 LGHNT and CDR2 FRNRAP come from the germline V gene. The CDR3 has 12 residues. Trimming removed 2 bases at V and 10 bases at J, with 10 bases between. CDR3: CASGLRDWAQYF. The CDR3 nucleotides are TGTGCTAGTGGTTTGCGGGATTGGGCGCAGTATTTT.

This clonotype was detected ten times or more. The chain has TRBV6-5 and TRBJ2-7, with TRBD2 as a possible D gene (6 bases). The CDR3 contains 13 residues. V was cut by 6 bases and J by 6 bases, with 15 bases left in between. The germline V gene encodes CDR1 MNHEY and CDR2 SVGAGI. DNA of the CDR3: TGTGCCAGCAGCCCTGCCGGGGGTAGCGAGCAGTACTTC. It encodes CASSPAGGSEQYF.

This clonotype was recorded a few times. The chain recombines TRBV3-1 with TRBJ1-1; D is perhaps TRBD1 (5 bases). The CDR3 consists of 16 residues. Trimming removed 3 bases at V and 3 bases at J, with 17 bases between. CDR1 is LGHDT, CDR2 YNNKEL, per germline (reference sequence). CDR3 sequence reads: CASSQTAIGAHTEAFF. CDR3 coding DNA: TGTGCCAGCAGCCAGACGGCCATCGGGGCACACACTGAAGCTTTCTTT.

V usage is TRBV27 and J usage is TRBJ2-1; 7 nucleotides match TRBD2. The CDR3 has 15 amino acids. V shed 3 bases, J shed 10 bases, and the junction held 12 bases outside the gene matches. Germline CDR1 MNHEY, CDR2 SMNVEV (reference sequence). The CDR3 protein is CASSFAAGGRLEQFF. CDR3 sequence (DNA): TGTGCCAGCAGTTTCGCAGCTGGCGGGAGATTAGAGCAGTTCTTC.

There are a few counts of this clonotype. The chain recombines TRBV6-2 or TRBV6-3 with TRBJ2-1; 11 nucleotides line up with TRBD1. The germline V gene has CDR1 MNHEY and CDR2 SVGEGT. There are 13 residues in the CDR3. V trimming: 8 bases; J trimming: 8 bases; junction bases outside the gene matches: 5. The CDR3 spells CASRTGGRDEQFF. CDR3 DNA: TGTGCCAGCCGGACAGGGGGCAGGGATGAGCAGTTCTTC.

This sequence joins TRBV2 and TRBJ2-1; 10 positions agree with TRBD2. The CDR3 runs 14 residues. Looked up from germline, CDR1 is SNHLY and CDR2 is FYNNEI. Unmatched junction bases numbered 10, after V lost 8 bases and J lost 9 bases. CDR3 nucleotides: TGTGCCAGCTTGGTGCTAGCGGGAGTACTTGAGCAGTTCTTC. Protein sequence: CASLVLAGVLEQFF.

This clonotype was counted ten times or more. This chain uses TRBV20-1 with TRBJ2-3, with 9 bases fitting TRBD2. Losses at the gene ends were 7 bases for V and 2 bases for J; bases not matched to a gene: 4. The CDR3 totals 13 residues. Germline V gene sequence: CDR1 DFQATT, CDR2 SNEGSKA (reference sequence). In DNA form, the CDR3 reads TGCAGTGTCCAGCGGGGGGTCACAGATACGCAGTATTTT. Amino acid sequence: CSVQRGVTDTQYF.

In this sample, this clonotype turned up many times. The J gene is TRBJ2-5, the V gene TRBV7-9, with D unclear. V lost 9 bases and J lost 2, with 13 bases in between. In germline, CDR1 is SEHNR, CDR2 FQNEAQ (reference sequence). The CDR3 spans 13 residues. The CDR3 region is CASTELGQETQYF. CDR3 coding DNA: TGTGCCAGTACTGAGTTGGGGCAAGAGACCCAGTACTTC.

This clonotype was recorded a few times. V gene TRBV12-3 or TRBV12-4 combines with J gene TRBJ1-1; TRBD1 might be the D (6 bases). The CDR3 extends over 14 amino acids. The V and J ends lost 5 bases and 7 bases respectively, with 17 bases between them. CDR3 DNA sequence: TGTGCCAGCAGTCCACCATCTCTGACAGGTGAAGCTTTCTTT. Protein: CASSPPSLTGEAFF.

The chain has TRBV5-1 and TRBJ2-1, with D unresolved. Germline V gene sequence: CDR1 SGHRS, CDR2 YFSETQ. Trimming removed 7 bases from V and 8 bases from J, with 13 bases in between. CDR3 length: 12 residues. The CDR3 is CASQSSRDEQFF. The CDR3 nucleotides are TGCGCCAGCCAATCGAGTAGGGATGAGCAGTTCTTC.

The J gene is TRBJ1-1, the V gene TRBV18, with D possibly matching TRBD1 (6 bases). Trimming cost V 3 bases and J 1 base, with 18 bases left between them. Germline CDR1 is KGHSH and CDR2 is LQKENI. CDR3 length: 17 residues. The DNA for the CDR3 is TGTGCCAGCTCACCGCGAGGGGCCCCACAGGGGAACACTGAAGCTTTCTTT. Translated: CASSPRGAPQGNTEAFF.

The chain employs TRBV12-3 or TRBV12-4 and TRBJ1-6, with D hard to call. The CDR3 consists of 14 residues. The germline V and J ends were trimmed by 0 bases and 10 bases, with 10 bases remaining between them. CDR3 nucleotide sequence: TGTGCCAGCAGTTTAGCGATGAGGAAATCACCCCTCCACTTT. The encoded protein is CASSLAMRKSPLHF.

This clonotype was recorded a few times. The V and J genes are TRBV29-1 and TRBJ2-1, with 9 bases identical to TRBD2. This CDR3 is 17 amino acids long. Germline-derived CDR1 and CDR2 are SQVTM and ANQGSEA. With V trimmed by 1 base and J by 0 bases, 7 bases remained unmatched. DNA of the CDR3: TGCAGCGTTGAAGGGTCTAGCGGGATCAGCTCCTACAATGAGCAGTTCTTC. Translation: CSVEGSSGISSYNEQFF.

This clonotype was detected ten times or more. The rearrangement joins TRBV9 to TRBJ1-1; possibly TRBD1 for D (5 bases). The CDR3 runs to 17 residues. Germline loops: CDR1 SGDLS, CDR2 YYNGEE. V lost 0 bases, J lost 6 bases, and 21 bases lay in between. In DNA, the CDR3 is TGTGCCAGCAGCGTAGAGGTTGCGGAAGGGGACCCTCCTGAAGCTTTCTTT. It is translated as CASSVEVAEGDPPEAFF. The whole variable domain, remainder taken from reference TRBV9 and TRBJ1-1, is DSGVTQTPKHLITATGQRVTLRCSPRSGDLSVYWYQQSLDQGLQFLIQYYNGEERAKGNILERFSAQQFPDLHSELNLSSLELGDSALYFCASSVEVAEGDPPEAFFGQGTRLTVV.

The CDR3 spells CASSLQEGGYTF. DNA for the CDR3: TGTGCCAGCAGTTTACAAGAGGGTGGCTACACCTTC. The V and J genes are TRBV28 and TRBJ1-2; D gene ambiguous. The germline CDR1 and CDR2 sequences are MDHEN and SYDVKM. V lost 2 bases and J lost 7, with 8 bases in between. This CDR3 is built from 12 residues.

V gene TRBV7-2 combines with J gene TRBJ2-1; TRBD1 aligns across 9 bases. V lost 5 bases, J lost 3 bases, and 5 bases stayed unmatched. CDR3 length: 15 amino acids. CDR1 and CDR2 (germline): SGHTA, FQGNSA. The CDR3 loop reads CASSPRQGGYNEQFF. CDR3 nucleotide sequence: TGTGCCAGCAGCCCACGACAGGGGGGCTACAATGAGCAGTTCTTC.

The rearrangement links TRBV12-3 or TRBV12-4 to TRBJ2-3; 8 bases are shared with TRBD2. V dropped 2 bases and J dropped 4; count of bases not matched to a gene: 5. The CDR3 loop spans 15 amino acids. The CDR3 sequence: CASSLWLAGSDTQYF. The CDR3 DNA reads TGTGCCAGCAGTTTATGGCTAGCGGGTTCAGATACGCAGTATTTT.

This clonotype came up many times. The genes are TRBV6-2 or TRBV6-3 and TRBJ2-2; the D gene is possibly TRBD2 (6 bases). The CDR3 is 17 residues long. The germline V gene encodes CDR1 MNHEY and CDR2 SVGEGT. Trimming cost V 2 bases and J 0 bases, with 13 bases left between them. The CDR3 nucleotides are TGTGCCAGCAGTTACGGTTTTGGACTATCGAACACCGGGGAGCTGTTTTTT. Translating gives CASSYGFGLSNTGELFF.

This clonotype was found a few times. The chain joins TRBV28 to TRBJ2-7; possibly TRBD2 for D (6 bases). Trimming took 5 bases from V and 3 from J, leaving 11 bases between them. Germline loops: CDR1 MDHEN, CDR2 SYDVKM. This CDR3 is built from 13 residues. CDR3 sequence (DNA): TGTGCCAGCAGTAGCGGGTTCCTCTACGAGCAGTACTTC. It is translated as CASSSGFLYEQYF. Supplemented by reference TRBV28 and TRBJ2-7, the full variable domain reads DVKVTQSSRYLVKRTGEKVFLECVQDMDHENMFWYRQDPGLGLRLIYFSYDVKMKEKGDIPEGYSVSREKKERFSLILESASTNQTSMYLCASSSGFLYEQYFGPGTRLTVT.

The sample holds a few counts of this clonotype. The V call is TRBV5-1, the J call TRBJ2-3; D is unresolved. This CDR3 comprises 15 residues. Trimming removed 4 bases at V and 4 bases at J, with 16 bases between. CDR1 and CDR2 from the germline V gene are SGHRS and YFSETQ. In DNA form, the CDR3 reads TGCGCCAGCAGCCCACGTTCTGGACCCGCAGATACGCAGTATTTT. Amino acids: CASSPRSGPADTQYF.

This clonotype has just a few counts. V usage is TRBV10-3 and J usage is TRBJ2-7, with 9 bases aligning to TRBD1. There are 12 residues in the CDR3. V lost 10 bases, J lost 3 bases, and 4 bases stayed unmatched. The V gene's germline CDR1 is ENHRY and CDR2 SYGVKD. The CDR3 loop is CATGTGSYEQYF. CDR3 DNA sequence: TGTGCCACCGGGACAGGGAGCTACGAGCAGTACTTC.

The sample holds a few counts of this clonotype. The CDR3 loop is CSARDPVAGSSGANVLTF. The CDR3 bases are TGCAGTGCTAGAGATCCGGTAGCGGGATCCTCTGGGGCCAACGTCCTGACTTTC. V gene TRBV20-1 combines with J gene TRBJ2-6; the match to TRBD2 covers 8 bases. This CDR3 has 18 amino acids. Per the germline V gene, CDR1 is DFQATT and CDR2 is SNEGSKA (reference sequence). V shed 0 bases and J 0 bases; nucleotides not matched to a gene: 7.

The chain couples TRBV12-3 or TRBV12-4 to TRBJ2-4; D unclear. The V end lost 6 bases, the J end lost 0 bases, and 15 bases lay between the germline ends. The CDR3 sequence is 16 residues long. CDR3 residues: CASRSMSSVAKNIQYF. The CDR3 DNA follows: TGTGCCAGCAGGTCGATGTCCAGTGTAGCCAAAAACATTCAGTACTTC.

This clonotype was counted a few times. This chain joins TRBV24-1 and TRBJ2-1, with 8 nucleotides matching TRBD1. V lost 2 bases, J lost 6 bases, and 11 bases stayed unmatched. This CDR3 contains 17 residues. Germline CDR1 KGHDR, CDR2 SFDVKD. CDR3 protein: CATSDSRQGSVSNEQFF. The CDR3, as DNA: TGTGCCACCAGTGATTCGAGACAGGGGTCAGTATCCAATGAGCAGTTCTTC.

The rearrangement links TRBV5-1 to TRBJ2-7; D is possibly TRBD1 (6 bases). Trimming pared 1 base from V and 0 bases from J, leaving 17 bases between. CDR1 and CDR2 (germline): SGHRS, YFSETQ. The CDR3 extends over 17 amino acids. The CDR3 is CASSLRPQRGGSYEQYF. In DNA, the CDR3 is TGCGCCAGCAGCTTGAGGCCGCAACGAGGGGGCTCCTACGAGCAGTACTTC.

This clonotype was observed a handful of times. The CDR3 DNA sequence: TGTGCCAGCAGCCCGCGTGTTCGTCTCTTGGGGGAAGAGACCCAGTACTTC. Translation gives CASSPRVRLLGEETQYF. The chain links TRBV3-1 to TRBJ2-5; the D gene could be TRBD1 or TRBD2 (5 bases each). V dropped 4 bases and J dropped 3 bases, with 21 bases sitting between them. This CDR3 spans 17 amino acids. CDR1 and CDR2 (germline): LGHDT, YNNKEL (reference sequence).